These T cell receptor beta chains were read from a single sample in a study of cytomegalovirus exposure and HLA in healthy donors. Some clones are missing from TCRdb's copy, which holds only in-frame ones; the method was immunoSEQ multiplex PCR. The profile shows roughly 130,000 clones, under 70% of them singletons. Material: PBMCs. The receptors originated from a woman in her sixties in good health and CMV-seronegative. The CDR3 runs from the conserved cysteine through the conserved F or W. A D gene is named only where the DNA matches it firmly. Some rows mark clone size as missing; the rest say once, few, many or name a class of expanded clone.

NA TRBJ1-5 NA TRBV19 CASSPLSSNQPQHF TGTGCCAGTAGTCCTTTGAGTAGCAATCAGCCCCAGCATTTT
TRBD1 TRBJ2-3 NA TRBV6-1 CASSGQGGGTDTQYF TGTGCCAGCAGTGGACAGGGGGGTGGCACAGATACGCAGTATTTT
NA TRBJ2-5 NA TRBV7-9 CASSYEGVGEQYF TGTGCCAGCAGCTATGAGGGGGTGGGAGAGCAGTACTTC
TRBD2 TRBJ2-1 NA TRBV28 CASSFRGGLLNEQFF TGTGCCAGCAGTTTCCGGGGGGGCCTCCTCAATGAGCAGTTCTTC
NA TRBJ1-2 NA TRBV6-5 CASSRTVINYGYTF TGTGCCAGCAGCCGGACAGTGATTAACTATGGCTACACCTTC
NA TRBJ2-5 NA TRBV2 CASSEWAGAKFGETQYF TGTGCCAGCAGTGAATGGGCGGGGGCCAAATTCGGGGAGACCCAGTACTTC
TRBD1 TRBJ1-2 NA TRBV9 CASSARDRGRGGSYGYTF TGTGCCAGCAGCGCCCGGGACAGGGGGCGAGGGGGATCCTATGGCTACACCTTC
TRBD2 TRBJ2-1 few TRBV6-5 CASRLTSGGPEQFF TGTGCCAGCAGGCTCACTAGCGGGGGGCCTGAGCAGTTCTTC
NA TRBJ2-7 NA TRBV9 CASSPPDSSNSYEQYF TGTGCCAGCAGCCCGCCGGACAGTTCGAACTCCTACGAGCAGTACTTC
NA TRBJ2-3 few TRBV6-5 CASSYSRANGDTQYF TGTGCCAGCAGTTACTCGAGAGCTAACGGGGATACGCAGTATTTT
NA TRBJ2-5 NA TRBV5-6 CASSLRETQYF TGTGCCAGCAGCTTGCGAGAGACCCAGTACTTC
NA TRBJ1-5 NA TRBV10-1 CAAGLVRVCGNQPQHF TGCGCCGCTGGACTGGTAAGGGTCTGTGGCAATCAGCCCCAGCATTTT
TRBD2 TRBJ2-1 few TRBV5-1 CASSWMGGRATNEQFF TGCGCCAGCAGCTGGATGGGAGGGAGGGCCACCAATGAGCAGTTCTTC
NA TRBJ2-5 once TRBV27 CASSFGGAQTQYF TGTGCCAGCAGTTTCGGAGGAGCACAGACCCAGTACTTC
TRBD2 TRBJ2-3 NA TRBV9 CASSVSGGPPDTQYF TGTGCCAGCAGCGTATCGGGAGGGCCGCCAGATACGCAGTATTTT
TRBD2 TRBJ2-7 NA TRBV6-6 CASRREGSTYEQYF TGTGCCTCCCGGAGGGAGGGATCCACTTACGAGCAGTACTTC
TRBD2 TRBJ2-7 NA TRBV7-3 CASSRTSGSTAEQYF TGTGCCAGCAGCCGGACTAGCGGGAGTACAGCCGAGCAGTACTTC
TRBD1 TRBJ1-5 few TRBV7-9 CASSGTGPGQPQHF TGTGCCAGCAGCGGGACAGGCCCAGGGCAGCCCCAGCATTTT
NA TRBJ1-2 NA TRBV7-2 CASSLIGTPYGYTF TGTGCCAGCAGCTTAATCGGGACACCGTATGGCTACACCTTC
NA TRBJ2-2 NA TRBV5-1 CASSLDSGELFF TGCGCCAGCAGCTTGGACAGCGGGGAGCTGTTTTTT
TRBD1 TRBJ2-5 NA TRBV6-5 CASSQNRQGQETQYF TGTGCCAGCAGTCAAAACCGACAGGGACAAGAGACCCAGTACTTC
NA TRBJ2-7 few TRBV27 CASSQTNSYEQYF TGTGCCAGCAGCCAGACTAACTCCTACGAGCAGTACTTC
TRBD1 TRBJ2-7 NA TRBV4-3 CASSRTGVDEQYF TGCGCCAGCAGCCGCACAGGGGTCGACGAGCAGTACTTC
NA TRBJ1-1 NA TRBV5-1 CASSFGRGGTEAFF TGCGCCAGCAGCTTCGGAAGGGGCGGCACTGAAGCTTTCTTT
TRBD1 TRBJ1-5 few TRBV19 CASSRQGGASNQPQHF TGTGCCAGTAGTAGGCAGGGGGGAGCCAGCAATCAGCCCCAGCATTTT
TRBD1 TRBJ2-5 NA TRBV9 CASSPPGQGAETQYF TGTGCCAGCAGCCCTCCCGGACAGGGAGCGGAGACCCAGTACTTC
TRBD1 TRBJ1-3 NA TRBV5-1 CASSFGQGENTIYF TGCGCCAGCAGCTTCGGCCAGGGGGAAAACACCATATATTTT
TRBD1 TRBJ2-5 NA TRBV7-9 CASSSQGRETQYF TGTGCCAGCAGCTCACAGGGGCGGGAGACCCAGTACTTC
TRBD1 TRBJ2-7 few TRBV5-6 CASSKPGQGLYEQYF TGTGCCAGCAGTAAACCGGGACAGGGTCTATACGAGCAGTACTTC
NA TRBJ1-1 NA TRBV11-2 CASSPRQAKNTEAFF TGTGCCAGCAGCCCCCGACAGGCTAAGAACACTGAAGCTTTCTTT
NA TRBJ1-5 NA TRBV5-8 CASIEYTRSNQPQHF TGTGCCAGCATCGAATACACCCGTAGCAATCAGCCCCAGCATTTT
TRBD2 TRBJ2-7 once TRBV7-2 CASSPTGGAAQYF TGTGCCAGCAGCCCCACGGGGGGGGCAGCTCAGTACTTC
TRBD1 TRBJ2-3 NA TRBV9 CASSAAGQGATDTQYF TGTGCCAGCAGCGCGGCCGGACAGGGGGCAACAGATACGCAGTATTTT
TRBD1 TRBJ2-7 few TRBV28 CASSYHPGQSYEQYF TGTGCCAGCAGCTACCATCCGGGACAGTCCTACGAGCAGTACTTC
NA TRBJ2-7 NA TRBV7-2 CASSLELNYEQYF TGTGCCAGCAGCTTAGAACTCAACTACGAGCAGTACTTC
NA TRBJ2-2 NA TRBV9 CASRQGNTGELFF TGTGCCAGCAGACAGGGGAACACCGGGGAGCTGTTTTTT
NA TRBJ2-2 once TRBV11-3 CASRRTGNTGELFF TGTGCCAGCAGGCGAACAGGGAACACCGGGGAGCTGTTTTTT
TRBD1 TRBJ2-5 NA TRBV2 CASSADRGQGQETQYF TGTGCCAGCAGTGCCGACAGGGGACAAGGGCAAGAGACCCAGTACTTC
TRBD2 TRBJ2-5 once TRBV4-1 CASSTGLAGGETQYF TGCGCCAGCAGCACGGGACTAGCGGGAGGAGAGACCCAGTACTTC
TRBD2 TRBJ2-3 NA TRBV11-2 CASSYRVAGGDTQYF TGTGCCAGCAGCTACCGGGTAGCGGGAGGAGATACGCAGTATTTT
TRBD2 TRBJ2-1 NA TRBV19 CASSLGLAGANEQFF TGTGCCAGTAGCCTGGGACTAGCGGGAGCTAATGAGCAGTTCTTC
TRBD1 TRBJ2-3 NA TRBV5-1 CASSLDRGSTDTQYF TGCGCCAGCAGCTTGGACAGGGGAAGCACAGATACGCAGTATTTT
NA TRBJ2-3 NA TRBV7-9 CASSVGPLESDTQYF TGTGCCAGCAGCGTGGGGCCCTTAGAGTCAGATACGCAGTATTTT
NA TRBJ1-2 NA TRBV10-3 CAITPGGGGYTF TGTGCCATCACCCCTGGGGGGGGTGGCTACACCTTC
NA TRBJ1-3 few TRBV28 CASSSYADTIYF TGTGCCAGCAGTTCCTACGCTGACACCATATATTTT
TRBD2 TRBJ2-5 NA TRBV27 CASSLAGGAYQETQYF TGTGCCAGCAGCCTAGCGGGAGGCGCGTACCAAGAGACCCAGTACTTC
NA TRBJ1-3 few TRBV6-5 CASSLLRENTIYF TGTGCCAGCAGTCTCCTCCGAGAAAACACCATATATTTT
NA TRBJ2-2 few TRBV4-3 CASSQDINTGELFF TGCGCCAGCAGCCAAGATATCAACACCGGGGAGCTGTTTTTT
NA TRBJ2-3 NA TRBV5-1 CASSTSGRGTDTQYF TGCGCCAGCAGTACAAGCGGTAGGGGCACAGATACGCAGTATTTT
NA TRBJ1-3 NA TRBV5-1 CASSLAGGFENTIYF TGCGCCAGCAGCTTGGCCGGGGGATTTGAAAACACCATATATTTT
NA TRBJ1-3 NA TRBV4-1 CASSQVGQGGNTIYF TGCGCCAGCAGCCAAGTGGGCCAAGGCGGAAACACCATATATTTT
NA TRBJ2-7 NA TRBV11-2 CASSLGTGTYEQYF TGTGCCAGCAGCTTAGGAACAGGGACCTACGAGCAGTACTTC
TRBD1 TRBJ2-7 NA TRBV30 CAWKFGGQAPGDYYEQYF TGTGCCTGGAAATTCGGGGGACAGGCCCCCGGAGACTACTACGAGCAGTACTTC
TRBD2 TRBJ2-1 NA TRBV5-6 CASSLPTSGGAQFF TGTGCCAGCAGCTTGCCGACTAGCGGGGGGGCGCAGTTCTTC
TRBD1 TRBJ1-1 few TRBV2 CASSGARGQGGTEAFF TGTGCCAGCAGTGGGGCCAGGGGGCAGGGGGGCACTGAAGCTTTCTTT
NA TRBJ2-3 NA TRBV4-3 CASSQEITPGAGDTQYF TGCGCCAGCAGCCAAGAGATCACACCTGGAGCCGGAGATACGCAGTATTTT
TRBD2 TRBJ2-5 NA TRBV5-4 CASSLGGGATGETQYF TGTGCCAGCAGCTTAGGCGGGGGGGCCACGGGGGAGACCCAGTACTTC